This TCR beta chain is from a study of blood T cell repertoires in COVID-19. Study information: Acute and convalescent COVID-19 specimens originated in the United States, Italy and Spain.

Original methodology: By means of reference gene primer amplification, nucleated cell counts were estimated. The protocol was immunoSEQ multiplex PCR, while the TCRdb copy is restricted to in-frame clones and leaves out a portion. That table gives V, J and clone size, and the DNA gave D and trimming. The sample carries 200,000 to 250,000 clones, around 85% recorded once. The CDR3 sequence is 17 residues long. Germline V CDR1 and CDR2: LNHNV, YYDKDF (reference sequence). With 1 base removed from V and 2 bases from J, the gap between germline ends came to 12 bases. Sequenced input: PBMCs or T cells enriched from blood (not recorded which). The TCR originated in a woman aged 40 to 49 with acute COVID-19. V and J are TRBV15 and TRBJ2-6; D may be TRBD1 (5 bases). The CDR3 DNA sequence: TGTGCCACCAGCAGAGGGGGCAGGGATGCTGGGGCCAACGTCCTGACTTTC. This sequence encodes CATSRGGRDAGANVLTF.